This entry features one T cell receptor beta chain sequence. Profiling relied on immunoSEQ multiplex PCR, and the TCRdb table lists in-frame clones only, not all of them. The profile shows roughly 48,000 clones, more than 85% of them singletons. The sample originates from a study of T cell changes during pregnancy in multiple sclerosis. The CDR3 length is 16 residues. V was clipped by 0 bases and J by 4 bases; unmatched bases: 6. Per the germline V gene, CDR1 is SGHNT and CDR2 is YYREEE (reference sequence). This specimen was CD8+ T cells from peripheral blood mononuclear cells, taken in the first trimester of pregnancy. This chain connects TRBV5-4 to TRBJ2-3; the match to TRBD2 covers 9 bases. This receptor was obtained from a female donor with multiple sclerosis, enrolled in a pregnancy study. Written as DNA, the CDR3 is TGTGCCAGCAGCTTGGGTGTTAGCGGGAGTCCAGATACGCAGTATTTT. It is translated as CASSLGVSGSPDTQYF.